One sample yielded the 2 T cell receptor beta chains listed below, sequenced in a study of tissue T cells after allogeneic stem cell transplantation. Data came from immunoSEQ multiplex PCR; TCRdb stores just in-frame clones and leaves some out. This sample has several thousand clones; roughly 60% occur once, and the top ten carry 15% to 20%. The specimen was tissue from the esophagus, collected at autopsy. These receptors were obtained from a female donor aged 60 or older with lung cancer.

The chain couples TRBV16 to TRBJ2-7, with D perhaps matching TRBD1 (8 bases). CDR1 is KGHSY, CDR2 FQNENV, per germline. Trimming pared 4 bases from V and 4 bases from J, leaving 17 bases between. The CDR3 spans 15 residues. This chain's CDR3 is CASSLSGTGGYEQYF. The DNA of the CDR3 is TGTGCCAGCAGCCTCAGCGGGACAGGAGGATACGAGCAGTACTTC.

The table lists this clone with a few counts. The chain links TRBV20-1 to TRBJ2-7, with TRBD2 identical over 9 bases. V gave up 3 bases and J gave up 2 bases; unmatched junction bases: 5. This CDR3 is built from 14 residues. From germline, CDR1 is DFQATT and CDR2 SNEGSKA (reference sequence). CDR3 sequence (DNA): TGCAGTGCTAGTCCTAGCGGGAACACCTACGAGCAGTACTTC. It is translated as CSASPSGNTYEQYF.